This T cell receptor (beta chain) was sequenced in a study of blood T cell repertoires in COVID-19. Study context: Acute and convalescent COVID-19 specimens originated in the United States, Italy and Spain.

Two negative PCRs, clearance, or symptom resolution characterized the recovered Cohort 3 donors. Per the original methods: Amplification of reference gene primers was used by the study to estimate nucleated cell counts. Profiled with immunoSEQ multiplex PCR; TCRdb holds only in-frame clones, not every one. V, J and clone size were drawn from that table, and D and trimming were deduced from the DNA. This table holds approximately 480,000 clones, around 90% found once. The trim removed 1 base at V and 7 bases at J, leaving 0 bases unmatched. Looked up from germline, CDR1 is LNHNV and CDR2 is YYDKDF (reference sequence). The CDR3 spans 12 residues.

The clonotype was recovered from a woman aged 18-29 years who had recovered from COVID-19. What was sequenced was PBMCs or T cells enriched from blood (not recorded which). V usage is TRBV15 and J usage is TRBJ2-5; 7 bases fit TRBD2. As DNA, the CDR3 is TGTGCCACCAGCAGAGCGGGGGGGACCCAGTACTTC. Its protein is CATSRAGGTQYF.